Listed here are 22 T cell receptor beta chains from one sample, sequenced in a study of molecular identifiers for immune sequencing clone quantification. TCRdb reprocessed the PCR reads with MiXCR, giving one entry per CDR3 protein. The sample has under 650,000 distinct CDR3 sequences, 15% to 20% seen once. Specimen: naive CD8+ T cells from blood, with Jurkat cell RNA spiked in. Noted subset: FACS-sorted CD8+CD4-CCR7+CD45RA+ naive T cells. These receptors were collected from a human donor in good health. Some libraries in this study had Jurkat cell RNA spiked in.

This chain connects TRBV4-1 to TRBJ2-5; D gene uncertain. The length of the CDR3 is 13 residues. CDR1 and CDR2 (germline): MGHRA, YSYEKL. Trimming shortened V by 1 base and J by 1 base, and 4 bases separated the two germline ends. CDR3 protein: CASSQVLQETQYF. DNA of the CDR3: TGCGCCAGCAGCCAAGTTCTCCAAGAGACCCAGTACTTC.

This clonotype has at least ten counts. This chain connects TRBV10-3 to TRBJ2-7; D remains unclear. This CDR3 region has 12 residues. Trimming pared 0 bases from V and 5 bases from J, leaving 5 bases between. In germline, CDR1 is ENHRY, CDR2 SYGVKD. CDR3 coding DNA: TGTGCCATCAGTGAGTCGGCGGACGAGCAGTACTTC. Amino acids: CAISESADEQYF.

This clonotype was observed many times. The chain carries TRBV6-6 and TRBJ1-1; TRBD1 might be the D (5 bases). This CDR3 contains 14 residues. V was trimmed by 7 bases and J by 0 bases, leaving 12 bases between them. Germline CDR1 reads MNHNY; CDR2 reads SVGAGI (reference sequence). This CDR3 reads CASKGVPLNTEAFF. CDR3 sequence (DNA): TGTGCCAGCAAAGGGGTCCCGCTGAACACTGAAGCTTTCTTT.

This clonotype showed up just a few times. The chain joins TRBV4-2 to TRBJ1-4; TRBD1 matches at 10 bases. CDR3 length: 14 residues. J was trimmed by 7 bases and V by 1 base; bases with no gene match: 0. CDR1 is LGHNA and CDR2 is YNFKEQ in the germline V gene. The CDR3: CASSQGQGAEKLFF. The DNA for the CDR3 is TGTGCCAGCAGCCAAGGACAGGGGGCTGAAAAACTGTTTTTT.

Of note for this clonotype: A read error may explain this, as a much larger clone is one base away. The chain links TRBV7-9 to TRBJ2-6, with D possibly being TRBD1 or TRBD2 (5 bases each). This CDR3 is built from 19 residues. Germline-derived CDR1 and CDR2 are SEHNR and FQNEAQ (reference sequence). CDR3 region: CASSLALGVLGSGADVLTF. The CDR3 DNA follows: TGTGCCAGCAGCTTAGCGCTGGGGGTTTTAGGGTCTGGGGCCGACGTCCTGACTTTC.

The chain couples TRBV7-9 to TRBJ2-1, with 10 nucleotides matching TRBD2. CDR1 is SEHNR, CDR2 FQNEAQ, per germline (reference sequence). Trimming took 5 bases from V and 8 from J; bases not matched to a gene: 12. This CDR3 has 16 amino acids. CDR3 in DNA: TGTGCCAGCAGCGAGGGTACGAGCGGGAGGGTCTATGAGCAGTTCTTC. This codes for CASSEGTSGRVYEQFF.

This clonotype came up once. Being one base from a much bigger clone, this may be a read error. As the CDR3 is not closed by the conserved phenylalanine or tryptophan, this likely results from a read error. The rearrangement links TRBV29-1 to TRBJ2-1; TRBD1 agrees at 8 bases. CDR1 SQVTM and CDR2 ANQGSEA come from the germline V gene. This CDR3 is 16 amino acids long. J was trimmed by 9 bases and V by 0 bases; bases with no gene match: 13. The CDR3 DNA reads TGCAGCGTTGAAGATCGGGACAGGCAAGCCCTTGGTGAGCAGTTCCTC. Translating it yields CSVEDRDRQALGEQFL.

As concerns this clonotype: A much larger clone lies one base from this, so it may be a read error. This rearrangement joins TRBV3-1 to TRBJ2-2, with D possibly being TRBD1 (5 bases). Germline V gene lookup returns CDR1 LGHDT and CDR2 YNNKEL (reference sequence). V gave up 4 bases and J gave up 6 bases, with 18 bases separating them. The CDR3 sequence is 16 residues long. The CDR3 region has the DNA TGTGCCAGCAGCCGCAGTGCCCAGGGTTACGCCGGGGAGCTGTTTTTT. It yields the protein CASSRSAQGYAGELFF.

On this clonotype itself: A much larger clone is a single base away; this may be a read error. The chain combines TRBV7-9 with TRBJ2-6; 8 bases map to TRBD2. Per the germline V gene, CDR1 is SEHNR and CDR2 is FQNEAQ (reference sequence). The CDR3 has 12 amino acids. The CDR3 DNA follows: TGTGCCAGCACGGGGGGGGCCAACGTCCCGACTTTC. It encodes CASTGGANVPTF.

Comments on this clonotype: A much more abundant neighbour one base away suggests this may be a read error. The CDR3 loop reads CASNLSVYEQYF. CDR3 sequence (DNA): TGTGCCAGCAACTTGAGTGTTTACGAGCAGTACTTC. The rearrangement joins TRBV5-6 to TRBJ2-7, with D uncertain. Per the germline V gene, CDR1 is SGHDT and CDR2 is YYEEEE. The CDR3 covers 12 residues.

J is TRBJ2-3 and V is TRBV10-3; 10 bases are shared with TRBD1. The CDR3 consists of 16 residues. The V and J ends lost 4 bases and 3 bases, in that order; junction bases with no gene match: 7. CDR1 is ENHRY, CDR2 SYGVKD, per germline. The CDR3 spells CAISGRTGGTTDTQYF. For the CDR3, the DNA is TGTGCCATCAGTGGTAGGACAGGGGGTACTACAGATACGCAGTATTTT.

This clonotype showed up many times. The gene calls are TRBV4-1 and TRBJ2-5; D possibly corresponds to TRBD1 (5 bases). The germline V gene has CDR1 MGHRA and CDR2 YSYEKL. This CDR3 region has 13 residues. With 3 bases removed from V and 2 bases from J, the gap between germline ends came to 7 bases. The CDR3 loop reads CASSHRQQETQYF. The DNA for the CDR3 is TGCGCCAGCAGCCACAGACAGCAAGAGACCCAGTACTTC.

CDR3: CASSQQAGGNYAQYF. The DNA of the CDR3 is TGCGCCAGCAGCCAACAAGCGGGGGGTAACTATGCGCAGTACTTC. V gene TRBV4-1 combines with J gene TRBJ2-7, with TRBD2 matching 9 bases. The CDR3 runs to 15 residues. V lost 2 bases and J lost 9; bases outside the gene matches: 11. CDR1 and CDR2 from the germline V gene are MGHRA and YSYEKL.

This clonotype was counted ten times or more. The rearrangement links TRBV29-1 to TRBJ2-3; D possibly uses TRBD1 or TRBD2 (6 bases each). V was clipped by 6 bases and J by 2 bases, with 15 bases between them. From germline, CDR1 is SQVTM and CDR2 ANQGSEA. This CDR3 spans 14 amino acids. The CDR3 region is CSVLGGGYTDTQYF. The CDR3 region has the DNA TGCAGCGTGTTAGGAGGGGGTTACACAGATACGCAGTATTTT.

A word on this clonotype: A clone one base away is much larger, so this may be a read error. The chain is built from TRBV18 and TRBJ1-5; unclear D gene. CDR1 is KGHSH and CDR2 is LQKENI in the germline V gene. CDR3 size: 14 residues. The CDR3 reads CASSPYGSSQPQHF. CDR3 sequence (DNA): TGTGCCAGCTCACCATACGGTAGCAGTCAGCCCCAGCATTTT.

This clonotype was detected ten times or more. This chain connects TRBV14 to TRBJ1-6; no clear D gene. Between the trimmed V and J ends, which lost 1 base and 14 bases, there was a span of 15 bases. Per germline, CDR1 SGHDN and CDR2 FVKESK. CDR3 length: 14 residues. CDR3 sequence: CASSQVTLPAALHF. The CDR3 DNA follows: TGTGCCAGCAGCCAAGTTACTTTGCCGGCGGCCCTCCACTTT.

The sample holds many counts of this clonotype. The DNA for the CDR3 is TGTGCCAGCAGCGTGGGACCACTGGGGGAGCAGTACTTC. Translation: CASSVGPLGEQYF. The chain uses TRBV5-6 and TRBJ2-7; D assignment may be TRBD1 or TRBD2 (5 bases each). With 4 bases removed from V and 7 bases from J, the gap between germline ends came to 15 bases. Germline lookup yields CDR1 SGHDT and CDR2 YYEEEE. This CDR3 spans 13 amino acids.

The CDR3 nucleotides read TGTGCCAGCAGTACTAAGAGAGGGTCGGGCACAGATACGCAGTATTTT. Translated, it gives CASSTKRGSGTDTQYF. The chain employs TRBV12-3 or TRBV12-4 and TRBJ2-3; perhaps TRBD2 as D (5 bases). V was cut by 5 bases and J by 1 base, with 16 bases left in between. The CDR3 length is 16 residues.

In its sample, this clonotype was seen a few times. V is TRBV27 and J is TRBJ1-6; no clear D. The CDR3 runs to 20 residues. Germline lookup yields CDR1 MNHEY and CDR2 SMNVEV (reference sequence). Trimming stripped 1 base from V and 0 bases from J, with 19 bases between. The CDR3 protein is CASSLYWNRRPSSYNSPLHF. For the CDR3, the DNA is TGTGCCAGCAGTTTATATTGGAACAGAAGACCAAGCTCCTATAATTCACCCCTCCACTTT.

This clonotype appeared many times. V usage is TRBV6-6 and J usage is TRBJ2-7; D is possibly TRBD1 (6 bases). The germline V gene encodes CDR1 MNHNY and CDR2 SVGAGI (reference sequence). This CDR3 region has 16 residues. Trimming left V 6 bases short and J 1 base short, with 19 bases between. Here the CDR3 DNA reads TGTGCCAGCAGCCCTCCACAGGGCTCCCCTTCCTACGAGCAGTACTTC. It translates to CASSPPQGSPSYEQYF.

As to this clonotype: At one end the junction does not follow the germline gene, possibly because of a read error. The V gene is TRBV30, the J gene TRBJ1-1; D not certain. The germline V gene encodes CDR1 GTSNPN and CDR2 SVGIG (reference sequence). The CDR3 has 16 residues. The CDR3 DNA is TGTGCCTGGAGTGAAGACGGAGAAATGTGGTACACTGAAGCTTTCTTC. Translating it yields CAWSEDGEMWYTEAFF.

This clonotype was observed a handful of times. The chain uses TRBV12-5 and TRBJ2-2; tentatively, D is TRBD1 (6 bases). Trimming took 2 bases from V and 4 from J, leaving 14 bases between them. Germline CDR1 is LGHNT and CDR2 is FRNRAP. The CDR3 runs to 16 residues. Here the CDR3 reads CASGLTGGQTTGELFF. CDR3 bases: TGTGCTAGTGGTTTGACCGGAGGACAGACCACCGGGGAGCTGTTTTTT.